This TCR beta chain was found in a study of cytomegalovirus exposure and HLA in healthy donors. Researchers ran the PCR with 60 Vbeta and 13 Jbeta primers. TCRdb keeps only in-frame clones here, not all; method: immunoSEQ multiplex PCR. The sample has approximately 190,000 clones, more than 65% seen once. V was pared by 1 base and J by 7 bases, with 22 bases between. Germline CDR1 and CDR2: LGHNA and YNFKEQ. CDR3 length: 17 amino acids. Only a few counts were recorded for this clone. Antigen unknown. Overall study findings and caveats: Later on, a genetic analysis was performed. It linked a missense variant in DCLRE1C with V- and J-gene trimming of TCR beta.

Material for sequencing was PBMCs. The receptor comes from a man aged 40-50 years in good health and CMV-seropositive. V is TRBV4-2 and J is TRBJ1-2; D is perhaps TRBD1 (5 bases). CDR3 sequence (DNA): TGTGCCAGCAGCCAAGGCGCAGCAGGGCGATCAGATTTTGGCTACACCTTC. Translation gives CASSQGAAGRSDFGYTF.